Here is one T cell receptor (beta chain) with its context. Only a few counts were recorded for this clonotype. Its antigen is currently not known. The input lacks base qualities; no much larger clone sits a single base away. This record comes from a study of T cell repertoires in cytomegalovirus infection (dated by TCRdb to about 2019). With regard to the full study: The peptide stimulations were aimed at well-studied HLA-B-restricted epitopes as well as recently identified HLA-C-restricted CMV epitopes, whose presentation resists viral immunomodulation. Donor HLA type was relevant to the analysis, as public TCR beta signatures indicated carriage of CMV infection together with the matching HLA type. The investigation overall reported the following: The ex vivo response was dominated by HLA-C-restricted CMV-specific TCR beta clonotypes, which also provided the single most frequent clonotype in two of eight donors. In both this cohort and an independent cohort of approximately 350 donors, the cumulative frequency of public TCR beta family members distinguished carriers of CMV infection plus the relevant HLA type.

There are 15 amino acids in the CDR3, from cysteine to phenylalanine inclusive. The read is trimmed to its CDR3 DNA, 45 bases read in frame from base 1. V loses 5 bases of germline sequence and J loses 10 bases, and the interval between the two ends is 21 bases. From a lookup of the germline V gene (reference sequence), CDR1 and CDR2 are SEHNR and FQNEAQ. The treatment or condition label corresponds to: in vitro stimulation with specific CMV peptide epitopes to enrich CMV-specific T cells. For sequencing, an Illumina HiSeq 1500 was employed. Clones were called with MiXCR by TCRdb after fastp trimmed the public reads at Q25, and only in-frame beta chains were retained. Every entry covers one CDR3 protein and lists the most common genes and DNA from its rows. The sample table lists some 590,000 distinct CDR3 sequences, over 35% of them with a count of one. Around 46% of the sample goes to the ten largest clones.

This clonotype was obtained from a human donor in good health (CMV status not recorded). Some clones in this sample may be carry-over from other donors' samples. The source material was cultured PBMCs, sampled from culture after CMV antigen stimulation. The chain is made from TRBV7-9 and TRBJ2-1; possibly the D gene is TRBD2, per 6 matching bases. This receptor carries the CDR3 CASSQRDSASTEQFF. The nucleotide sequence reads as follows: TGTGCCAGCAGCCAGAGGGACTCCGCGTCGACCGAGCAGTTCTTC.